This T cell receptor (beta chain) was profiled in a study of CD8 T cells in Susac syndrome. This CDR3 spans 15 amino acids. Germline CDR1 and CDR2: MNHNY and SVGAGI (reference sequence). The germline V and J ends were trimmed by 8 bases and 1 base, with 17 bases remaining between them. After extraction with the RNeasy kit, about 0.5 to 1 ug of the RNA was reverse transcribed using random hexamers. The authors amplified TCR beta CDR3 across 54 Vbeta and 13 Jbeta using immunoSEQ multiplex PCR. TCRdb processed the immunoSEQ multiplex PCR reads anew with MiXCR; each CDR3 protein has one entry. The data show some 260,000 distinct CDR3 sequences, with around 95% seen just once and around 0.072% held by the top ten. Only one count was recorded for this clonotype. While CD8+ and CD4+ T cells were isolated negatively, TEMRA cells were enriched by FACS.

This clonotype was obtained from a human donor with multiple sclerosis. The sequencing input was CD4+ T cells from PBMCs. J is TRBJ1-1 and V is TRBV6-6; the D is unclear. CDR3 loop: CASGNLGGTNTEAFF. The CDR3 bases are TGTGCCAGCGGAAACCTAGGAGGAACGAACACTGAAGCTTTCTTT.